The 21 T cell receptor beta chains given below trace back to one sample, sequenced in a study of T cell repertoires in cytomegalovirus infection. TCRdb re-called the reads through MiXCR, storing one row per CDR3 protein. The sample contains hundreds of thousands of distinct CDR3 sequences, roughly 20% of which appear only once. Specimen: PBMCs. All receptors come from a human donor in good health (CMV status not recorded). Some clones in this sample may be carry-over from other donors' samples.

This clonotype showed up just a few times. This sequence joins TRBV20-1 and TRBJ2-4; D gene ambiguous. From germline, CDR1 is DFQATT and CDR2 SNEGSKA (reference sequence). CDR3 length: 15 residues. V was trimmed by 6 bases and J by 0 bases, leaving 15 bases between them. The CDR3 here is CSAQKIDVAKNIQYF. The CDR3 region has the DNA TGCAGTGCCCAAAAGATCGACGTAGCCAAAAACATTCAGTACTTC.

CDR3 sequence: CSAREIGETQYF. In nucleotides, the CDR3 is TGCAGTGCCCGAGAGATTGGAGAGACCCAGTACTTC. The gene calls are TRBV20-1 and TRBJ2-5, with unresolved D. Per the germline V gene, CDR1 is DFQATT and CDR2 is SNEGSKA (reference sequence). This CDR3 is 12 amino acids long. Between the trimmed V and J ends, which lost 6 bases and 4 bases, there was a span of 12 bases.

The V and J genes are TRBV5-4 and TRBJ1-4; D is possibly TRBD1 (6 bases). This CDR3 is built from 13 residues. Per germline, CDR1 SGHNT and CDR2 YYREEE (reference sequence). V lost 10 bases and J lost 4, with 14 bases in between. The CDR3: CAWKGQNNEKLFF. The CDR3, as DNA: TGTGCCTGGAAAGGACAGAATAATGAAAAACTGTTTTTT. The entire variable domain, with the rest obtained from reference TRBV5-4 and TRBJ1-4, is as follows: ETGVTQSPTHLIKTRGQQVTLRCSSQSGHNTVSWYQQALGQGPQFIFQYYREEENGRGNFPPRFSGLQFPNYSSELNVNALELDDSALYLCAWKGQNNEKLFFGSGTQLSVL.

The chain recombines TRBV4-1 with TRBJ1-5; D unresolved. CDR1 and CDR2 from the germline V gene are MGHRA and YSYEKL. The V end was cut by 1 base, the J end by 4 bases, with 14 bases between. The CDR3 is made up of 16 amino acids. The CDR3 reads CASSQVSGIGNQPQHF. The CDR3 DNA is TGCGCCAGCAGCCAAGTATCCGGGATCGGGAATCAGCCCCAGCATTTT.

This clonotype was counted a few times. The genes are TRBV4-1 and TRBJ2-5, with D hard to call. This CDR3 has 14 amino acids. Deletions cut 1 base from V and 4 bases from J, with 10 bases between. CDR1 and CDR2 (germline): MGHRA, YSYEKL. CDR3 protein: CASSQGVAPETQYF. The DNA of the CDR3 is TGCGCCAGCAGCCAAGGGGTGGCACCAGAGACCCAGTACTTC.

This clonotype turned up a few times. This chain links TRBV27 with TRBJ2-1; D ambiguous. This CDR3 has 13 residues. Deletions cut 5 bases from V and 10 bases from J, with 15 bases between. Germline V gene data show CDR1 as MNHEY and CDR2 as SMNVEV (reference sequence). The chain's CDR3 is CASSPTRAGEQFF. CDR3 nucleotide sequence: TGTGCCAGCAGTCCCACCCGCGCCGGCGAGCAGTTCTTC.

This clonotype came up a few times. The rearrangement links TRBV6-5 to TRBJ1-5; tentatively, D is TRBD1 (6 bases). Trimming shortened V by 0 bases and J by 5 bases, and 11 bases separated the two germline ends. The CDR3 loop spans 15 amino acids. Germline V gene lookup returns CDR1 MNHEY and CDR2 SVGAGI. The CDR3 DNA reads TGTGCCAGCAGTTACTCGAACAGGGTCGATCAGCCCCAGCATTTT. It codes for CASSYSNRVDQPQHF.

Many counts were recorded for this clonotype. The CDR3 loop reads CASSPGTYLLTGELFF. The CDR3 coding sequence is TGTGCCAGCAGTCCTGGGACATACTTACTCACCGGGGAGCTGTTTTTT. The rearrangement links TRBV6-2 or TRBV6-3 to TRBJ2-2, with D possibly being TRBD1 (6 bases). V was pared by 5 bases and J by 4 bases, with 17 bases between. CDR1 MNHEY and CDR2 SVGEGT come from the germline V gene. The CDR3 loop spans 16 amino acids.

This clonotype was counted only a few times. CDR3 nucleotide sequence: TGCAGTACCAAACGGGGGATACCTTCCTACGAGCAGTACTTC. Amino acids: CSTKRGIPSYEQYF. The V and J genes are TRBV20-1 and TRBJ2-7, with TRBD2 as a possible D gene (6 bases). The length of the CDR3 is 14 residues. The V end was cut by 8 bases, the J end by 1 base, with 18 bases between. CDR1 is DFQATT and CDR2 is SNEGSKA in the germline V gene (reference sequence).

Note on this clonotype: The junction departs from germline at one end; a sequencing error may be responsible. This chain links TRBV28 with TRBJ1-5; D call uncertain. From germline, CDR1 is MDHEN and CDR2 SYDVKM. CDR3 length: 12 residues. CDR3 region: CDSSQVSQPQHF. The CDR3 DNA is TGTGACAGCAGTCAAGTAAGTCAGCCCCAGCATTTT.

The V and J genes are TRBV20-1 and TRBJ1-1; D may be TRBD1 (6 bases). The CDR3 is made up of 13 amino acids. Per germline, CDR1 DFQATT and CDR2 SNEGSKA (reference sequence). Trimming took 6 bases from V and 5 from J, leaving 16 bases between them. CDR3 bases: TGCAGTGCCCTCCAGGGGTCGCGAACTGAAGCTTTCTTT. It yields the protein CSALQGSRTEAFF.

This clonotype was seen repeatedly, ten times or more. This chain links TRBV6-5 with TRBJ2-6, with D hard to call. Germline V lookup: CDR1 MNHEY, CDR2 SVGAGI. The CDR3 totals 13 residues. Trimming took 2 bases from V and 2 from J, leaving 1 base between them. In DNA, the CDR3 is TGTGCCAGCAGTTACCCTGGGGCCAACGTCCTGACTTTC. Its translation is CASSYPGANVLTF.

This clonotype was seen at least ten times. The chain joins TRBV7-2 to TRBJ2-5, with D tentatively TRBD1 (5 bases). Deletions cut 1 base from V and 13 bases from J, with 10 bases between. This CDR3 has 11 amino acids. Germline V gene data show CDR1 as SGHTA and CDR2 as FQGNSA. This chain's CDR3 is CASSLGGLPYF. The CDR3 DNA follows: TGTGCCAGCAGCTTAGGGGGCTTGCCGTACTTC.

This chain uses TRBV19 with TRBJ2-3; 11 bases match TRBD2. The CDR3 extends over 16 amino acids. Germline values: CDR1 LNHDA, CDR2 SQIVND (reference sequence). The ends lost 2 bases at V and 1 base at J; junction bases unmatched: 2. The CDR3 loop is CASSITSGGGTDTQYF. CDR3 coding DNA: TGTGCCAGTAGTATAACTAGCGGGGGAGGCACAGATACGCAGTATTTT. Complete variable domain (other parts from reference TRBV19 and TRBJ2-3): DGGITQSPKYLFRKEGQNVTLSCEQNLNHDAMYWYRQDPGQGLRLIYYSQIVNDFQKGDIAEGYSVSREKKESFPLTVTSAQKNPTAFYLCASSITSGGGTDTQYFGPGTRLTVL.

Many counts were recorded for this clonotype. The V and J genes are TRBV20-1 and TRBJ2-1, with 8 nucleotides matching TRBD1. The length of the CDR3 is 14 residues. The germline V gene has CDR1 DFQATT and CDR2 SNEGSKA (reference sequence). Trimming cost V 5 bases and J 5 bases; bases outside gene matches: 8. The CDR3 is CSALRTGTNNEQFF. CDR3 in DNA: TGCAGTGCTCTCAGGACAGGGACGAACAATGAGCAGTTCTTC.

This clonotype was detected many times. The J gene is TRBJ2-5, the V gene TRBV19, with 14 bases that match TRBD2. Losses at the gene ends were 8 bases for V and 5 bases for J; bases not matched to a gene: 7. Per the germline V gene, CDR1 is LNHDA and CDR2 is SQIVND (reference sequence). The CDR3 runs to 15 residues. CDR3 amino acids: CASGTSGGRYETQYF. The CDR3 coding sequence is TGTGCCAGTGGGACTAGCGGGGGTCGTTATGAGACCCAGTACTTC.

This rearrangement joins TRBV7-2 to TRBJ1-5, with D hard to call. CDR3 size: 18 residues. From germline, CDR1 is SGHTA and CDR2 FQGNSA. Trimming cost V 1 base and J 0 bases, with 16 bases left between them. DNA of the CDR3: TGTGCCAGCAGCTTAGGACCCCTACACCGGTATAGCAATCAGCCCCAGCATTTT. Amino acids: CASSLGPLHRYSNQPQHF. Drawing the rest from reference TRBV7-2 and TRBJ1-5, the complete variable domain is GAGVSQSPSNKVTEKGKDVELRCDPISGHTALYWYRQSLGQGLEFLIYFQGNSAPDKSGLPSDRFSAERTGGSVSTLTIQRTQQEDSAVYLCASSLGPLHRYSNQPQHFGDGTRLSIL.

This clonotype was seen a handful of times. The V call is TRBV6-1, the J call TRBJ1-1; D is unresolved. Germline loops: CDR1 MNHNS, CDR2 SASEGT. The CDR3 is 12 residues long. V lost 6 bases and J lost 5, with 10 bases in between. The CDR3 DNA follows: TGTGCCAGCAGCCCCTCGGTGACTGAAGCTTTCTTT. It specifies CASSPSVTEAFF.

The chain joins TRBV6-5 to TRBJ2-7; D may match TRBD1 or TRBD2 (5 bases each). Between the trimmed V and J ends, which lost 10 bases and 5 bases, there was a span of 24 bases. CDR1 MNHEY and CDR2 SVGAGI come from the germline V gene. The CDR3 is made up of 15 amino acids. This chain's CDR3 is CATKQASRVRDEQYF. As DNA, the CDR3 is TGTGCCACCAAGCAAGCAAGCAGGGTGAGGGACGAGCAGTACTTC.

The genes are TRBV20-1 and TRBJ1-3, with D unresolved. The germline V gene has CDR1 DFQATT and CDR2 SNEGSKA (reference sequence). V lost 3 bases and J lost 0, with 15 bases in between. This CDR3 comprises 16 residues. CDR3 nucleotide sequence: TGCAGTGCTAGGGACCAGAGCCGCTACTCTGGAAACACCATATATTTT. This encodes CSARDQSRYSGNTIYF.

This clonotype was observed many times. V and J are TRBV7-2 and TRBJ2-7, with D hard to call. The CDR3 spans 13 residues. V gave up 2 bases and J gave up 3 bases, with 8 bases separating them. Germline V lookup: CDR1 SGHTA, CDR2 FQGNSA. CDR3 sequence: CASSLLGNYEQYF. CDR3 in DNA: TGTGCCAGCAGCTTATTAGGCAACTACGAGCAGTACTTC.